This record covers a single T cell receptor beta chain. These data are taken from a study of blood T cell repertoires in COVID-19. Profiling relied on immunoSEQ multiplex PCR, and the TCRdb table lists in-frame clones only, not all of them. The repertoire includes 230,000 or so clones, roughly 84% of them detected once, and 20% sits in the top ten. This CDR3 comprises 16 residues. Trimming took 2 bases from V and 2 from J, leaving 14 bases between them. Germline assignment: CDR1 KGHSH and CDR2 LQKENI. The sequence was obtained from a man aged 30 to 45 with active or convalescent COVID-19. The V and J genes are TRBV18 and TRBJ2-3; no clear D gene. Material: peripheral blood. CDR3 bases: TGTGCCAGCTCACCAAAAGCGAACTCCATCACAGATACGCAGTATTTT. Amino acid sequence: CASSPKANSITDTQYF.